This TCR beta chain was retrieved from a study of blood T cell repertoires in COVID-19. Background on the study: Donors in the United States, Italy and Spain gave samples during acute or convalescent COVID-19. PBMCs, B-cell-depleted T cells, or T cells were the source of the cDNA or gDNA that made up the material.

This clone was recorded a few times. As originally analysed: The authors estimated nucleated cell counts from reference gene primer amplification. TCRdb's copy holds only in-frame clones and misses some; the assay was immunoSEQ multiplex PCR. Clone size and V and J calls were adopted from that table, with D and trimming inferred from the DNA. The repertoire holds about 70,000 clones, with around 75% as singletons. With V trimmed by 3 bases and J by 1 base, 8 bases remained unmatched. Looked up from germline, CDR1 is DFQATT and CDR2 is SNEGSKA (reference sequence). The CDR3 extends over 17 amino acids.

The sequence came from a man between 65 and 79 years old with acute or convalescent COVID-19. The chain links TRBV20-1 to TRBJ1-4, with 10 bases fitting TRBD1. The specimen was peripheral blood. Written as DNA, the CDR3 is TGCAGTGCTAGTGGACAGGGGGAAGAAGTAACTAATGAAAAACTGTTTTTT. This encodes CSASGQGEEVTNEKLFF.